The clone carrying this T cell receptor (beta chain) was detected only a few times. The entry originates in a study of T cells in Graves' hyperthyroidism and ophthalmopathy. Exclusion followed for patients with uncontrolled infection, other autoimmune disease, pregnancy or lactation. What was amplified from RNA transcripts were TCR beta CDR3 regions. First-round RT-PCR with HTBI primers amplified the TCR CDR3 region. TCRdb re-derived calls from the multiplex PCR reads in MiXCR, one entry per CDR3 protein. The data show 560,000 or so distinct CDR3 sequences, about 20% seen once. CDR1 SEHNR and CDR2 FQNEAQ come from the germline V gene (reference sequence). Trimming pared 5 bases from V and 3 bases from J, leaving 11 bases between. There are 14 residues in the CDR3.

This receptor was taken from a man aged 35-49 years with Graves' ophthalmopathy. The sample consisted of blood. The chain uses TRBV7-9 and TRBJ2-1; a possible D gene is TRBD2 (6 bases). The CDR3 nucleotides are TGTGCCAGCAGCCCTTGGGGGGTCTACAATGAGCAGTTCTTC. This translates into CASSPWGVYNEQFF.